These 6 T cell receptor beta chains were all obtained from the same sample, sequenced in a study of blood T cell repertoires in COVID-19. Profiling relied on immunoSEQ multiplex PCR, and the TCRdb table lists in-frame clones only, not all of them. The data show around 160,000 clones, about four fifths seen once. Material: peripheral blood. Receptors originate from a human donor with acute or convalescent COVID-19. The donor label of this sample is uncertain.

The chain joins TRBV7-9 to TRBJ1-1; D is unresolved. Between the trimmed V and J ends, which lost 2 bases and 5 bases, there was a span of 15 bases. Germline loops: CDR1 SEHNR, CDR2 FQNEAQ (reference sequence). CDR3 length equals 15 residues. The CDR3 spells CASSLNLGRETEAFF. The DNA of the CDR3 is TGTGCCAGCAGCTTAAATCTGGGGAGGGAAACTGAAGCTTTCTTT.

Written as DNA, the CDR3 is TGCAGCGTTGATCTACGGGGTACTGAAGCTTTCTTT. Its protein product is CSVDLRGTEAFF. This chain uses TRBV29-1 with TRBJ1-1; D gene unclear. Germline V gene sequence: CDR1 SQVTM, CDR2 ANQGSEA. V lost 3 bases and J lost 5, with 10 bases in between. This CDR3 contains 12 residues.

This chain joins TRBV3-1 (or the pseudogene TRBV3-2) and TRBJ2-7; perhaps TRBD1 as D (5 bases). CDR1 and CDR2 from the germline V gene are LGHDT and YNNKEL (reference sequence). V was pared by 2 bases and J by 6 bases, with 11 bases between. The CDR3 runs to 13 residues. This CDR3 reads CASSQTRGGEQYF. The CDR3 coding sequence is TGTGCCAGCAGCCAAACAAGGGGCGGCGAGCAGTACTTC.

The rearrangement links TRBV7-9 to TRBJ2-7, with a tentative D call TRBD2 (5 bases). Germline V gene sequence: CDR1 SEHNR, CDR2 FQNEAQ (reference sequence). This CDR3 has 13 residues. The V end lost 5 bases, the J end lost 4 bases, and 12 bases lay between the germline ends. As DNA, the CDR3 is TGTGCCAGCAGCCCCCCCGGGGATTACGAGCAGTACGTC. Translated: CASSPPGDYEQYV.

The CDR3 here is CASSLIVTSGARSYNEQFF. CDR3 DNA sequence: TGTGCCAGCAGCTTGATCGTGACTAGCGGGGCTCGCTCCTACAATGAGCAGTTCTTC. This rearrangement joins TRBV7-2 to TRBJ2-1; 11 nucleotides agree with TRBD2. The CDR3 is made up of 19 amino acids. Germline V gives CDR1 SGHTA, CDR2 FQGNSA. J was trimmed by 0 bases and V by 3 bases; bases with no gene match: 10. Using reference TRBV7-2 and TRBJ2-1 for the parts outside the CDR3, the full variable domain is GAGVSQSPSNKVTEKGKDVELRCDPISGHTALYWYRQSLGQGLEFLIYFQGNSAPDKSGLPSDRFSAERTGGSVSTLTIQRTQQEDSAVYLCASSLIVTSGARSYNEQFFGPGTRLTVL.

The chain recombines TRBV5-6 with TRBJ2-1; no firm D call. The V and J ends lost 0 bases and 8 bases respectively, with 9 bases between them. The length of the CDR3 is 13 residues. Per the germline V gene, CDR1 is SGHDT and CDR2 is YYEEEE. CDR3 nucleotide sequence: TGTGCCAGCAGCTTGGGTCCTCGGGATGAGCAGTTCTTC. Translation gives CASSLGPRDEQFF.